This T cell receptor (beta chain) was documented in a study of shared clonotypes between healthy human individuals. Study results and caveats: Deeper or shallower sequencing was expected to change how clonotypes are shared among donors. Clonotypes shared by all four donors outscored non-shared clonotypes in generation probability.

Sequencing used immunoSEQ multiplex PCR; TCRdb keeps in-frame clones, though not all of them. Of under 850,000 clones listed, 72% are singletons. The germline V gene has CDR1 MGHRA and CDR2 YSYEKL. V gave up 2 bases and J gave up 4 bases; unmatched junction bases: 7. CDR3 length equals 16 residues. A split of CD4+ cells into CD45RA+ naive and CD45RA-negative memory subsets was performed. Regarding this clone: The antigen is unknown.

This sequence was found in a woman aged 30 to 39 in good health. The sample consisted of memory CD4+ T cells sorted from blood. Sample subset: CD45RA-negative fraction. The chain is built from TRBV4-1 and TRBJ2-1, with TRBD1 identical over 8 bases. The CDR3 nucleotides read TGCGCCAGCAGCCAAACACAGGGGGAGGTATACAATGAGCAGTTCTTC. This gives the protein CASSQTQGEVYNEQFF.